This TCR beta chain was sequenced during a study of blood T cell repertoires in COVID-19. On the study more broadly: Samples came from the United States, Italy and Spain, spanning acute and convalescent COVID-19. PBMCs, B-cell-depleted T cells, or T cells were the source of the cDNA or gDNA that made up the material.

A Seattle source enrolled patients during active infection and followed them longitudinally. Assay used: immunoSEQ multiplex PCR; TCRdb lists only in-frame clones, some missing. The data contain fewer than 350,000 clones, 80% to 90% of them singletons. V shed 3 bases and J shed 0 bases, with 11 bases lying between them. Germline V gene lookup returns CDR1 LGHDT and CDR2 YNNKEL (reference sequence). This CDR3 contains 15 residues. This TCR came from a woman aged 30 to 39 with COVID-19, enrolled during active disease. What was sequenced was peripheral blood. J is TRBJ2-5 and V is TRBV3-1 (or the pseudogene TRBV3-2); a possible D gene is TRBD2 (6 bases). DNA of the CDR3: TGTGCCAGCAGCCAGATCGGGGGAAACCAAGAGACCCAGTACTTC. As protein: CASSQIGGNQETQYF.